This T cell receptor beta chain emerged from a study of high-grade serous ovarian cancer treatment subgroups. The repertoire was sequenced with immunoSEQ multiplex PCR; TCRdb's copy has only in-frame clones and lacks some. The sample carries 10,000 to 12,000 clones, more than 65% recorded once. Tumor samples were taken before definitive surgery or chemotherapy. Germline V gene data show CDR1 as MNHNY and CDR2 as SVGAGI (reference sequence). The V end was cut by 2 bases, the J end by 3 bases, with 8 bases between. The CDR3 is made up of 14 amino acids. The sequencing sample was made of tumor tissue. This sequence originates from a human donor with high-grade serous ovarian cancer. The J gene is TRBJ1-5, the V gene TRBV6-6; D not resolved. The chain's CDR3 is CASSYRVDNQPQHF. The CDR3 region has the DNA TGTGCCAGCAGTTACAGGGTAGACAATCAGCCCCAGCATTTT.